The source of this TCR beta chain is a study of metastatic and nonmetastatic thyroid tumors. TCRdb reanalyzed the PCR reads with MiXCR. The data show tens of thousands of clones, around 16% seen once. V was pared by 5 bases and J by 3 bases, with 11 bases between. The CDR3 is 13 residues long. Germline CDR1 and CDR2: SGHVS and FQNEAQ. No patient had received any treatment before thyroid surgery. This chain links TRBV7-8 with TRBJ2-7, with D hard to call. The source material was blood. The receptor comes from a female donor with papillary thyroid cancer or a benign thyroid nodule (not recorded which). Some clones in this sample may be carry-over from other donors' samples. The CDR3 nucleotides are TGTGCCAGCAGCCCGGTTAACAGCTACGAGCAGTACTTC. Its protein is CASSPVNSYEQYF.